Each of the 26 T cell receptor beta chains below was sequenced from the same sample in a study of cytotoxic CD8 clonotypes in ibrutinib-treated CLL (TCRdb year 2021). The library was made by the immunoSEQ multiplex PCR assay. The table was pulled from immuneACCESS by TCRdb, which kept in-frame rearrangements only. Such tables lose some clones; where checked, under half of the loss comes from unresolved V genes, and the rest has no known cause. Recorded for this sample are hundreds of thousands of clones; roughly 80% of them occurred a single time. The ten most abundant clones make up approximately 7% of the sample. The sample was PBMCs, taken before ibrutinib treatment. These receptors came from a human donor with chronic lymphocytic leukemia.

This chain links TRBV30 with TRBJ2-5, with unresolved D. This CDR3 contains 15 residues. The germline V gene encodes CDR1 GTSNPN and CDR2 SVGIG (reference sequence). Trimming shortened V by 1 base and J by 1 base, and 13 bases separated the two germline ends. CDR3 sequence (DNA): TGTGCCTGGAGTGGGAGTTTTAGAGGCCAAGAGACCCAGTACTTC. It encodes CAWSGSFRGQETQYF.

The CDR3 loop is CASSYDTSFYEQYF. In DNA form, the CDR3 reads TGTGCCAGCAGTTACGATACTAGCTTCTACGAGCAGTACTTC. The V call is TRBV27, the J call TRBJ2-7, with D possibly being TRBD2 (6 bases). V lost 4 bases to trimming and J lost 3 bases, with 13 bases between them. There are 14 residues in the CDR3. In germline, CDR1 is MNHEY, CDR2 SMNVEV (reference sequence).

This clone has just one count. J is TRBJ2-1 and V is TRBV9; D remains ambiguous. Germline-derived CDR1 and CDR2 are SGDLS and YYNGEE. CDR3 size: 14 residues. V was pared by 4 bases and J by 4 bases, with 12 bases between. The CDR3 DNA is TGTGCCAGCAGCCCCGGATTGGAATACAATGAGCAGTTCTTC. As protein: CASSPGLEYNEQFF.

The chain has TRBV19 and TRBJ2-4; TRBD1 matches 7 bases. The V segment lost 0 bases and the J segment 7 bases; nucleotides outside the gene matches: 9. Per the germline V gene, CDR1 is LNHDA and CDR2 is SQIVND (reference sequence). This CDR3 comprises 16 residues. As DNA, the CDR3 is TGTGCCAGTAGTATAGATCCGGGACAGATATCCAACATTCAGTACTTC. It translates to CASSIDPGQISNIQYF.

Concerning this clone itself: The sample contains more than one DNA sequence encoding this CDR3. The V and J genes are TRBV15 and TRBJ1-2, with D unresolved. The length of the CDR3 is 12 residues. Germline values: CDR1 LNHNV, CDR2 YYDKDF (reference sequence). V was pared by 0 bases and J by 4 bases, with 3 bases between. This chain's CDR3 is CATSRDSYGYTF. The CDR3 DNA follows: TGTGCCACCAGCAGAGATAGCTATGGCTACACCTTC.

The chain links TRBV7-7 to TRBJ2-6; D is perhaps TRBD2 (7 bases). This CDR3 contains 18 residues. Trimming pared 5 bases from V and 0 bases from J, leaving 17 bases between. CDR1 is SSHAT, CDR2 FNYEAQ, per germline (reference sequence). CDR3 in amino acids: CASSKAPGGHSGANVLTF. In DNA, the CDR3 is TGTGCCAGCAGCAAAGCTCCCGGGGGGCACTCTGGGGCCAACGTCCTGACTTTC.

The V and J genes are TRBV5-8 and TRBJ1-5; perhaps TRBD1 as D (5 bases). V was trimmed by 2 bases and J by 5 bases, leaving 14 bases between them. The length of the CDR3 is 15 residues. Germline V gene data show CDR1 as SGHTS and CDR2 as YDEGEE. For the CDR3, the DNA is TGTGCCAGCAGCTTCGGAGGGGCCCGATATCAGCCCCAGCATTTT. Its translation is CASSFGGARYQPQHF.

In its sample, this clone was seen once. V is TRBV15 and J is TRBJ2-1; 10 nucleotides line up with TRBD2. This CDR3 has 17 amino acids. Germline values: CDR1 LNHNV, CDR2 YYDKDF (reference sequence). The J segment lost 3 bases and the V segment lost 1 base, leaving 6 bases of the junction unmatched. Here the CDR3 DNA reads TGTGCCACCAGCAGAGGCCTTGCTAGCGGGAGCTACAATGAGCAGTTCTTC. This encodes CATSRGLASGSYNEQFF.

The chain combines TRBV4-1 with TRBJ2-7, with 7 bases identical to TRBD1. V lost 5 bases to trimming and J lost 2 bases; unmatched junction nucleotides: 6. CDR3 length: 14 residues. Germline assignment: CDR1 MGHRA and CDR2 YSYEKL. In DNA form, the CDR3 reads TGCGCCAGCAGCGCTTCCGGGACAGCCTACGAGCAGTACTTC. This sequence encodes CASSASGTAYEQYF.

The chain has TRBV6-6 and TRBJ2-2; D ambiguous. Germline CDR1 and CDR2: MNHNY and SVGAGI (reference sequence). This CDR3 region has 14 residues. V lost 0 bases and J 3 bases, leaving 5 bases between the germline ends. The CDR3 is CASSYSLDTGELFF. DNA of the CDR3: TGTGCCAGCAGTTACTCTCTGGACACCGGGGAGCTGTTTTTT.

This chain links TRBV6-5 with TRBJ1-1; D not certain. The V and J ends lost 6 bases and 1 base respectively, with 15 bases between them. The CDR3 spans 15 residues. In germline, CDR1 is MNHEY, CDR2 SVGAGI. The CDR3 protein is CASRNPGVGNTEAFF. DNA for the CDR3: TGTGCCAGCAGGAACCCCGGGGTTGGGAACACTGAAGCTTTCTTT.

The genes are TRBV30 and TRBJ2-6; D uncertain. Per germline, CDR1 GTSNPN and CDR2 SVGIG (reference sequence). Trimming took off 7 bases at V and 0 bases at J, with 7 bases between the two ends. The CDR3 is 13 residues long. DNA for the CDR3: TGTGCCTCTCCGGGCTCTGGGGCCAACGTCCTGACTTTC. Translation: CASPGSGANVLTF.

J is TRBJ2-7 and V is TRBV4-1; 9 bases map to TRBD1. From germline, CDR1 is MGHRA and CDR2 YSYEKL. The CDR3 runs 15 residues. The trim removed 4 bases at V and 4 bases at J, leaving 8 bases unmatched. The CDR3 DNA reads as TGCGCCAGCAGCCGATCACTGACAGGGGGTTACGAGCAGTACTTC. Its translation is CASSRSLTGGYEQYF.

V and J are TRBV28 and TRBJ2-7; 10 bases align to TRBD1. This CDR3 is built from 14 residues. The J segment lost 3 bases and the V segment lost 10 bases, leaving 9 bases of the junction unmatched. CDR1 and CDR2 from the germline V gene are MDHEN and SYDVKM. The CDR3 DNA reads TGTGCCACTCAATCAGACAGGGGGCTCTACGAGCAGTACTTC. This sequence encodes CATQSDRGLYEQYF. Variable domain in full (rest from reference TRBV28 and TRBJ2-7): DVKVTQSSRYLVKRTGEKVFLECVQDMDHENMFWYRQDPGLGLRLIYFSYDVKMKEKGDIPEGYSVSREKKERFSLILESASTNQTSMYLCATQSDRGLYEQYFGPGTRLTVT.

The sample holds one count of this clone. The V gene is TRBV5-1, the J gene TRBJ2-7; maybe TRBD1 (6 bases). V shed 1 base and J shed 5 bases, with 13 bases lying between them. The CDR3 extends over 14 amino acids. CDR1 and CDR2 from the germline V gene are SGHRS and YFSETQ. The CDR3 here is CASSLNQGIDEQYF. The CDR3 DNA sequence: TGCGCCAGCAGCTTGAACCAGGGGATCGACGAGCAGTACTTC.

This chain uses TRBV10-3 with TRBJ1-2; 10 bases match TRBD1. Germline V lookup: CDR1 ENHRY, CDR2 SYGVKD. J gave up 6 bases and V 6 bases, and 7 bases lay outside the gene matches. The CDR3 is 14 residues long. This CDR3 is CAIRDGQGGHGYTF. The CDR3 DNA reads TGTGCCATCAGGGACGGACAGGGGGGGCATGGCTACACCTTC.

A single count supports this clone. The chain uses TRBV10-3 and TRBJ2-2; D is tentatively TRBD1 or TRBD2 (5 bases each). The germline gives CDR1 ENHRY, CDR2 SYGVKD. This CDR3 spans 15 amino acids. Between the trimmed V and J ends, which lost 6 bases and 0 bases, there was a span of 11 bases. The CDR3 sequence is CAIRGRNTNTGELFF. As DNA, the CDR3 is TGTGCCATCAGGGGACGGAATACGAACACCGGGGAGCTGTTTTTT.

This clone was counted between two and nine times. This chain joins TRBV25-1 and TRBJ2-1, with D maybe TRBD2 (6 bases). CDR3 size: 15 residues. The ends were cut back, 1 base at V and 6 bases at J, with 13 bases in the middle. Germline V gene lookup returns CDR1 MGHDK and CDR2 SYGVNS. For the CDR3, the DNA is TGTGCCAGCAGTGAATCCCCTAGCGCCTCCAATGAGCAGTTCTTC. This codes for CASSESPSASNEQFF.

This chain links TRBV28 with TRBJ2-7; TRBD1 is a possible D gene (5 bases). Germline CDR1 MDHEN, CDR2 SYDVKM. V shed 3 bases and J shed 3 bases, with 12 bases lying between them. The CDR3 covers 14 residues. CDR3 in amino acids: CASSFTDRFYEQYF. CDR3 nucleotides: TGTGCCAGCAGTTTTACCGACAGATTCTACGAGCAGTACTTC.

This chain uses TRBV9 with TRBJ2-6; unclear D gene. Trimming took off 1 base at V and 9 bases at J, with 8 bases between the two ends. The V gene's germline CDR1 is SGDLS and CDR2 YYNGEE. There are 13 residues in the CDR3. The CDR3 sequence is CASSVSSDNVLTF. The CDR3 DNA is TGTGCCAGCAGCGTATCATCTGACAACGTCCTGACTTTC.

A few counts support this clone. J is TRBJ1-1 and V is TRBV30; D call uncertain. Trimming pared 2 bases from V and 4 bases from J, leaving 11 bases between. CDR3 length: 13 amino acids. Looked up from germline, CDR1 is GTSNPN and CDR2 is SVGIG (reference sequence). CDR3 in amino acids: CAWSTVILTEAFF. Here the CDR3 DNA reads TGTGCCTGGAGTACAGTGATCCTCACTGAAGCTTTCTTT.

This clone turned up a few times. The chain recombines TRBV6-6 with TRBJ1-4; 7 nucleotides match TRBD1. The germline CDR1 and CDR2 sequences are MNHNY and SVGAGI (reference sequence). This CDR3 has 15 amino acids. V lost 6 bases to trimming and J lost 4 bases; unmatched junction nucleotides: 8. CDR3 residues: CASSKRGLGNEKLFF. The CDR3 nucleotides read TGTGCCAGCAGCAAAAGGGGGCTAGGTAATGAAAAACTGTTTTTT.

In this sample, this clone turned up once. The chain carries TRBV19 and TRBJ2-7; either TRBD1 or TRBD2 may fit D (5 bases each). This CDR3 contains 15 residues. V gave up 3 bases and J gave up 4 bases, with 16 bases separating them. Per the germline V gene, CDR1 is LNHDA and CDR2 is SQIVND (reference sequence). The CDR3 nucleotides are TGTGCCAGTAGTATCCATGGGGCGGGCCCTTACGAGCAGTACTTC. This codes for CASSIHGAGPYEQYF. The variable domain in full, completed from reference TRBV19 and TRBJ2-7, reads DGGITQSPKYLFRKEGQNVTLSCEQNLNHDAMYWYRQDPGQGLRLIYYSQIVNDFQKGDIAEGYSVSREKKESFPLTVTSAQKNPTAFYLCASSIHGAGPYEQYFGPGTRLTVT.

This rearrangement joins TRBV11-3 to TRBJ2-3, with no clear D. Trimming took 2 bases from V and 6 from J, leaving 9 bases between them. Germline V gene lookup returns CDR1 SGHNT and CDR2 YENEEA. The CDR3 has 13 amino acids. DNA of the CDR3: TGTGCCAGCAGCTTATCTTTACCCGATACGCAGTATTTT. This translates into CASSLSLPDTQYF. The whole variable domain, remainder taken from reference TRBV11-3 and TRBJ2-3, is EAGVVQSPRYKIIEKKQPVAFWCNPISGHNTLYWYLQNLGQGPELLIRYENEEAVDDSQLPKDRFSAERLKGVDSTLKIQPAELGDSAVYLCASSLSLPDTQYFGPGTRLTVL.

The J gene is TRBJ1-1, the V gene TRBV7-3; no reliable D call. Trimming left V 5 bases short and J 5 bases short, with 12 bases between. The germline gives CDR1 SGHTA, CDR2 FQGTGA. The CDR3 consists of 13 residues. The CDR3 coding sequence is TGTGCCAGCAGCCCGGATTGGAGTACTGAAGCTTTCTTT. This codes for CASSPDWSTEAFF.

This clone is a singleton in its sample. The chain links TRBV4-3 to TRBJ2-3, with 8 bases that match TRBD2. This CDR3 has 15 residues. From germline, CDR1 is LGHNA and CDR2 YSLEER. J gave up 3 bases and V 2 bases, and 4 bases lay outside the gene matches. CDR3 coding DNA: TGCGCCAGCAGCCAACTGGCTAGCGGGACAGATACGCAGTATTTT. Protein sequence: CASSQLASGTDTQYF.